The table lists the clone carrying this TCR beta chain with many counts. The antigen is unknown. Germline CDR1 and CDR2: MNHEY and SVGAGI. The V end lost 2 bases, the J end lost 9 bases, and 13 bases lay between the germline ends. The CDR3 runs to 13 residues. Authors of the study amplified TCR beta CDR3 regions from RNA transcripts. The HTBI primer set drove a first-round RT-PCR of the TCR CDR3. Using its own MiXCR run on the multiplex PCR reads, TCRdb lists one record per CDR3 protein. The data hold fewer than 650,000 distinct CDR3 sequences, with over 11% observed a single time. Each 10 ml fresh peripheral blood draw supplied the PBMCs. This sample is drawn from a study of T cells in Graves' hyperthyroidism and ophthalmopathy. Overall study findings and caveats: Blood also showed most of the thyroid clonotypes that were expanded above 0.001.

The chain is built from TRBV6-5 and TRBJ2-5, with D perhaps TRBD1 (6 bases). This clonotype was obtained from a woman in her thirties with Graves' hyperthyroidism that later progressed to Graves' ophthalmopathy. What was sequenced was blood. The CDR3 loop reads CASSYSRDTPQYF. The CDR3 DNA follows: TGTGCCAGCAGTTACAGCAGGGACACGCCCCAGTACTTC.